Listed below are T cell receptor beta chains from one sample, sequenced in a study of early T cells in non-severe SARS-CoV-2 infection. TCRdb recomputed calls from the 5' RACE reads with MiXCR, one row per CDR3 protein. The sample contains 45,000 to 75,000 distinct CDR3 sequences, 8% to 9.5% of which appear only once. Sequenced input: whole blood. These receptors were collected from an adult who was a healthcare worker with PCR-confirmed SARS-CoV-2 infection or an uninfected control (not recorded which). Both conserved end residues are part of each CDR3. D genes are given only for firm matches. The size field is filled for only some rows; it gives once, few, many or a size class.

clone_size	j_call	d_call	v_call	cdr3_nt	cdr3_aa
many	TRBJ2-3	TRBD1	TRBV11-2	TGTGCCAGCAGCCCCAATCTGGGACAGCTCACAGATACGCAGTATTTT	CASSPNLGQLTDTQYF
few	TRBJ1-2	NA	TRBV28	TGTGCCAGCATTACGGTCGGGCAGATCTATGGCTACACCTTC	CASITVGQIYGYTF
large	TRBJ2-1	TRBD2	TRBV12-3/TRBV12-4	TGTGCCAGCAGCCCGGCTAGCGGTCATAGGGAGCAGTTCTTC	CASSPASGHREQFF
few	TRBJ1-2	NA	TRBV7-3	TGTGCCAGCAGCCCCGGAAGGACGTCGAACTATGGCTACACCTTC	CASSPGRTSNYGYTF
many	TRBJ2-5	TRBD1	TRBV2	TGTGCCAGCAGTCTGGACAGGGCAGAGACCCAGTACTTC	CASSLDRAETQYF
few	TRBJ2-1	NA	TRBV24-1	TGTGCCACGCGTGGGACCTCCTACAATGAGCAGTTCTTC	CATRGTSYNEQFF
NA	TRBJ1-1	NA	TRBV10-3	TGTGCCATCCGGACAGATCGTGAGACTGAAGCTTTCTTT	CAIRTDRETEAFF
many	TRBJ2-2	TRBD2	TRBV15	TGTGCCACCAGCAAGCGGGGGCCCGAGGCGCCCGGGGAGCTGTTTTTT	CATSKRGPEAPGELFF
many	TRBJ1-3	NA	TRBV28	TGTGCCAGCAGTTTACAACCGCCCTCTGGCGGAAACACCATATATTTT	CASSLQPPSGGNTIYF
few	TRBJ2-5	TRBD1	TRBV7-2	TGTGCCAGCAGCTCCACCGGGACAGGGAGGGGGGAGACCCAGTACTTC	CASSSTGTGRGETQYF
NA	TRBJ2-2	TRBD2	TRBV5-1	TGCGCCAGCAGCTTGTACCTAGCGGGCAACACCGGGGAGCTGTTTTTT	CASSLYLAGNTGELFF
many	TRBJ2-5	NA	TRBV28	TGTGCCAGCAGTCCAGGGAACCCGATCCAAGAGACCCAGTACTTC	CASSPGNPIQETQYF
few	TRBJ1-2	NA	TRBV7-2	TGTGCCAGCAGCCTTCCACCGGAACTCTATGGCTACACCTTC	CASSLPPELYGYTF
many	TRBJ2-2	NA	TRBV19	TGTGCCAGTAGTCCCCCTCCGAACACCGGGGAGCTGTTTTTT	CASSPPPNTGELFF